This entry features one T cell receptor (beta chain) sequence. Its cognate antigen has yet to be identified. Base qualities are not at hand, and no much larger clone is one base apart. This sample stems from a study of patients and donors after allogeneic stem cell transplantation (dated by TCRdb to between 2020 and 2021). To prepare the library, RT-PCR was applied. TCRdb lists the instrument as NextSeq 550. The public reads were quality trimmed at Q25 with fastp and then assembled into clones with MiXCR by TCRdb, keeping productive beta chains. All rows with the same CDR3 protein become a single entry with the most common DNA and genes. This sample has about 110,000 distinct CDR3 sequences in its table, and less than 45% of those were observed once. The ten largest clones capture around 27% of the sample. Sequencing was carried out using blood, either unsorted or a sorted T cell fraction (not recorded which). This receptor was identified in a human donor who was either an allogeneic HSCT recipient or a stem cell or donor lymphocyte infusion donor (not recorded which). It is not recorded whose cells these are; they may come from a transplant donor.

The nucleotide sequence reads as follows: TGTGCCAGCAGTCCAACTCCTCTTGGAAACACCATATATTTT. This translates into CASSPTPLGNTIYF. Recombination connected TRBV12-3 or TRBV12-4 to TRBJ1-3, with no confidently assigned D gene. Trimming at the junction amounts to 5 bases on V and 3 bases on J, and the germline ends lie 11 bases apart. The CDR3 contains 14 residues, cysteine and phenylalanine counted. The DNA shown is the 42-base CDR3, in frame from base 1.